Sequencing of this T cell receptor (beta chain) was carried out in a study of T cell repertoires in cytomegalovirus infection. Study-level information: Selection of CMV epitopes for the study included recently identified HLA-C-restricted and well-studied HLA-B-restricted ones.

A note on this clonotype: The antigen remains unidentified.

TCRdb analysed the reads with MiXCR anew, one entry per CDR3 protein. In the table there are fewer than 85,000 distinct CDR3 sequences, roughly half of which are singletons. Overall study results and limits: Cumulative frequency of public TCR beta families picked out carriers of CMV plus the relevant HLA.

The source of this sequence is a human donor in good health (CMV status not recorded). Some clones in this sample may be carry-over from other donors' samples. Sequencing was performed on CD8+ T cells from cultured PBMCs, taken from culture after CMV antigen stimulation.

CDR3 coding DNA: TGTGCCAGCAGCCGGGGGTTGGTCGGGGGGTCCTCCTACAATGAGCAGTTCTTC. Its translation: CASSRGLVGGSSYNEQFF. The V call is TRBV7-8, the J call TRBJ2-1; TRBD2 matches at 7 bases. This CDR3 is 18 amino acids long. V trimming: 5 bases; J trimming: 0 bases; junction bases outside the gene matches: 13. Germline loops: CDR1 SGHVS, CDR2 FQNEAQ.